Here is one TCR beta chain with its context. This clonotype was seen repeatedly, ten times or more. Its binding antigen is unknown. No base-level quality is on record; no much larger clone is a single base apart. Profiling of TCR beta VDJ combinations and CDR3 sequences used genomic DNA as the template. TCR repertoire sequencing was run on an Illumina HiSeq 2000. Per the original workflow: Repertoires were assessed using TRBV/TRBJ rearrangement plots, CDR3 size and DJ length profiles, and Simpson's diversity index. Whichever DNA sequence was most abundant in the deep sequencing data was defined as the immunodominant clone. CDR3 amino acid sequences were screened for sharing across subjects and were compared with published repertoires and the VDJdb database. The public reads were quality trimmed at Q25 with fastp and then assembled into clones with MiXCR by TCRdb, keeping productive beta chains. Each CDR3 protein gets just one entry, which takes the most common genes and DNA from the rows behind it. The authors' filters were not applied to this entry. Here the sample has about 160,000 distinct CDR3 sequences; 40% to 60% occur a single time. Over 25% of the sample is taken by the ten largest.

A distance of 9 bases separates the germline ends of V and J, which lose 0 bases and 1 base respectively. Taken from cysteine to phenylalanine, the CDR3 has 15 residues. Here the CDR3 DNA is all that survives: 45 bases in frame from base 1. The germline V gene gives CDR1 as MNHEY and CDR2 as SVGAGI. The sample is drawn from a study of CD8+CD57+ T cells in acquired aplastic anemia (dated by TCRdb to the late 2010s). Study-wide context: Extracted DNA from sorted CD4+ and CD8+ cells averaged about 3 ug, ranging from roughly 0.2 to 30 ug. A CD8+CD57+ expansion meant a frequency higher than the mean frequency seen in healthy subjects. General conclusions and limits of the study: CD8+ Simpson's diversity did not differ significantly between patients and healthy controls (P=0.060). Roughly 31 CD8+ CDR3 sequences were shared between patients and controls but appeared highly expressed in patients and within their immunodominant clones.

Expansion of CD8+CD57+ cells had been shown by flow cytometry in the patients chosen for sequencing. All patients had severe acquired aplastic anemia diagnosed by International Study of Aplastic Anemia and Agranulocytosis and Camitta criteria. Patients had received no therapy at the time of blood sampling. The study deep-sequenced TCR repertoires of sorted CD4+ and CD8+ blood T cells from severe aplastic anemia patients and healthy subjects. Patients were enrolled in the USA under clinicaltrials.gov protocols 00001620, 01623167, 00001397, 00071045, 00081523 and 00961064. Ficoll-Paque density gradient centrifugation was used to isolate peripheral blood mononuclear cells. Before DNA extraction, CD4+ and CD8+ T cells were sorted with FACS or magnetic beads.

The sequence derives from a human donor with aplastic anemia. The sequence is built from TRBV6-5 and TRBJ2-5, with TRBD1 tentatively as D gene (6 bases match). The sequencing sample was made of sorted CD4+, CD8+, or CD8+CD57+ T cells (not recorded which) from PBMCs. The nucleotide sequence reads TGTGCCAGCAGTTACTCAGGGGGTATCCAAGAGACCCAGTACTTC. Its translation is CASSYSGGIQETQYF.